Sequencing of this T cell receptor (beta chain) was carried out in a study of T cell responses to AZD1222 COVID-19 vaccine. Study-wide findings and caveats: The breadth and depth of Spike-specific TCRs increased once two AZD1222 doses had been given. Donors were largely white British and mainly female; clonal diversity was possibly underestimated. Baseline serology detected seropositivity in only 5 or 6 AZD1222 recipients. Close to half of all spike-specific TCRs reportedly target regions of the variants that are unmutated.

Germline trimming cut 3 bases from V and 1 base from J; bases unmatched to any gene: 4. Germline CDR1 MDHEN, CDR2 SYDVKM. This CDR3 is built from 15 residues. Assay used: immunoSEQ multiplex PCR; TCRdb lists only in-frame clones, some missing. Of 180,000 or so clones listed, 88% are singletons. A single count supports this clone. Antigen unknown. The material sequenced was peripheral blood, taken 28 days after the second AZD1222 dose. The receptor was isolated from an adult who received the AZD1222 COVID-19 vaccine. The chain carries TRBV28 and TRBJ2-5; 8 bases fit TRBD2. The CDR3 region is CASSFQRGIQETQYF. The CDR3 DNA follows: TGTGCCAGCAGTTTCCAGCGGGGGATCCAAGAGACCCAGTACTTC. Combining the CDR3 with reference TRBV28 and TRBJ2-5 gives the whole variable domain DVKVTQSSRYLVKRTGEKVFLECVQDMDHENMFWYRQDPGLGLRLIYFSYDVKMKEKGDIPEGYSVSREKKERFSLILESASTNQTSMYLCASSFQRGIQETQYFGPGTRLLVL.